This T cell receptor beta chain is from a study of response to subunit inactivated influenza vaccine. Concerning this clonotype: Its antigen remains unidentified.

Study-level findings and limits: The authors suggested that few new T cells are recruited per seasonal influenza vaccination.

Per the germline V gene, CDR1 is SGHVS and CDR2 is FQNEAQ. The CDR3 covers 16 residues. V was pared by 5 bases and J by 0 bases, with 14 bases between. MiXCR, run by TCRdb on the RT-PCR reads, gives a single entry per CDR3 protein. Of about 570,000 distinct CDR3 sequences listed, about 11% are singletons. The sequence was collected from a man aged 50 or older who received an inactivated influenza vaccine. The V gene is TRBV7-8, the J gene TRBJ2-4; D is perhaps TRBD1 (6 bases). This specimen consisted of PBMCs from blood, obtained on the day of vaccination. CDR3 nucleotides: TGTGCCAGCAGCCCTTCAGGGGTTTTAGCCAAAAACATTCAGTACTTC. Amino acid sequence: CASSPSGVLAKNIQYF.